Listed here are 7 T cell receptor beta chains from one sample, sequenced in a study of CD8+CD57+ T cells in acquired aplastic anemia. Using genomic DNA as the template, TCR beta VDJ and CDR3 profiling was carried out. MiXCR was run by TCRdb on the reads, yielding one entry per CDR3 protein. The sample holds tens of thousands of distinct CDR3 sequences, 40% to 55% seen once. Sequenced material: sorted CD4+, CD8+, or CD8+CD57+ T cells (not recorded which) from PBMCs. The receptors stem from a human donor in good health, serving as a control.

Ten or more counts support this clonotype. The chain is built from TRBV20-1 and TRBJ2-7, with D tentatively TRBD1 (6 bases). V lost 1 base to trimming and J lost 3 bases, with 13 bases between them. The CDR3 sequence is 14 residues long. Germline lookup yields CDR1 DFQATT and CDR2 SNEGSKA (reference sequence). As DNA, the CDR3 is TGCAGTGCTAGAGGACAGGCGCACGACTACGAGCAGTACTTC. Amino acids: CSARGQAHDYEQYF.

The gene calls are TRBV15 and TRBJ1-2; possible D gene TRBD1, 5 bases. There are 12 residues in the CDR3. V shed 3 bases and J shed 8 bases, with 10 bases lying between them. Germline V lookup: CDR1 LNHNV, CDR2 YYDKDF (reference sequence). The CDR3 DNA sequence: TGTGCCACCAGCAGGGCACAGGACGGCTACACCTTC. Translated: CATSRAQDGYTF.

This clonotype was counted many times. The CDR3 DNA follows: TGTGCCAGCAGCGTATTTCAGTTTGACACTGAAGCTTTCTTT. Its protein product is CASSVFQFDTEAFF. V and J are TRBV9 and TRBJ1-1; D is unresolved. The germline V gene encodes CDR1 SGDLS and CDR2 YYNGEE. The CDR3 contains 14 residues. Deletions cut 1 base from V and 3 bases from J, with 10 bases between.

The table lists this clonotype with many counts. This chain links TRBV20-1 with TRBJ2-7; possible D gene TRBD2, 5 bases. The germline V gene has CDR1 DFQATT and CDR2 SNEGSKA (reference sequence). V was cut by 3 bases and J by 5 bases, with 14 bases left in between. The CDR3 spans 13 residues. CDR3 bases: TGCAGTGCTAGTGAGGGTTTGAGCCACGAGCAGTACTTC. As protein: CSASEGLSHEQYF.

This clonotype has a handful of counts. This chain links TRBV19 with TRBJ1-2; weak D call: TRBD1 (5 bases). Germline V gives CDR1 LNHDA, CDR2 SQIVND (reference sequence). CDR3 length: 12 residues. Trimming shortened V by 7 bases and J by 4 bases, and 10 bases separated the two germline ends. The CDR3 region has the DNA TGTGCCAGTACGAAGGGGCTCTATGGCTACACCTTC. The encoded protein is CASTKGLYGYTF. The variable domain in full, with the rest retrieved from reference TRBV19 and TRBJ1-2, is DGGITQSPKYLFRKEGQNVTLSCEQNLNHDAMYWYRQDPGQGLRLIYYSQIVNDFQKGDIAEGYSVSREKKESFPLTVTSAQKNPTAFYLCASTKGLYGYTFGSGTRLTVV.

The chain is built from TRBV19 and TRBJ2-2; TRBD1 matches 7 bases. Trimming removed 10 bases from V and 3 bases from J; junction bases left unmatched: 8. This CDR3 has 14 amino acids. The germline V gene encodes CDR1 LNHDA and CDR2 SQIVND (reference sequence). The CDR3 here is CAIQGVGDTGELFF. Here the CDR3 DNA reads TGTGCCATTCAGGGGGTTGGAGACACCGGGGAGCTGTTTTTT. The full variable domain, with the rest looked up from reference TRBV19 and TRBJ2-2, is DGGITQSPKYLFRKEGQNVTLSCEQNLNHDAMYWYRQDPGQGLRLIYYSQIVNDFQKGDIAEGYSVSREKKESFPLTVTSAQKNPTAFYLCAIQGVGDTGELFFGEGSRLTVL.

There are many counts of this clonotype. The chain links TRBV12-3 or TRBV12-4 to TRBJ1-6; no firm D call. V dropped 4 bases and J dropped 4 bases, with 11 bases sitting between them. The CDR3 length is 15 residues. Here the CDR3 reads CASSSKGVYNSPLHF. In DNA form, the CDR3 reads TGTGCCAGCAGTTCAAAGGGCGTTTATAATTCACCCCTCCACTTT.